The 9 T cell receptor beta chains presented below share a single source sample, sequenced in a study of blood T cell repertoires in COVID-19. Sequenced by immunoSEQ multiplex PCR; TCRdb stores in-frame clones only, minus some. Here the sample spans 250,000 to 400,000 clones, around 88% being singletons. Sequences were obtained from peripheral blood. The receptor set was obtained from a woman aged 25 to 45 with COVID-19, enrolled during active disease.

This clone has just a few counts. This chain connects TRBV5-1 to TRBJ1-1; D is undetermined. CDR1 and CDR2 (germline): SGHRS, YFSETQ. The CDR3 runs to 14 residues. V gave up 0 bases and J gave up 0 bases, with 6 bases separating them. CDR3 amino acids: CASSLDGLNTEAFF. The DNA for the CDR3 is TGCGCCAGCAGCTTGGACGGGTTGAACACTGAAGCTTTCTTT.

The CDR3 sequence is CASSFGGARDTQYF. DNA for the CDR3: TGTGCCAGCAGCTTCGGGGGGGCTAGAGATACGCAGTATTTT. The chain has TRBV11-3 and TRBJ2-3, with 8 bases lining up with TRBD2. The V gene end was trimmed by 3 bases and the J gene end by 5 bases; junction bases not matched to a gene: 4. CDR1 and CDR2 (germline): SGHNT, YENEEA. This CDR3 spans 14 amino acids.

This clone occurred once. This chain joins TRBV3-1 (or the pseudogene TRBV3-2) and TRBJ1-2; 10 nucleotides agree with TRBD1. The trim removed 1 base at V and 4 bases at J, leaving 3 bases unmatched. The germline CDR1 and CDR2 sequences are LGHDT and YNNKEL (reference sequence). The CDR3 loop spans 15 amino acids. The CDR3 DNA is TGTGCCAGCAGCCAAGGGACAGGGGGGGTCTATGGCTACACCTTC. Its translation: CASSQGTGGVYGYTF.

This chain joins TRBV20-1 and TRBJ1-1; D possibly corresponds to TRBD1 (6 bases). The germline V gene has CDR1 DFQATT and CDR2 SNEGSKA (reference sequence). V was clipped by 2 bases and J by 7 bases, with 8 bases between them. The CDR3 runs to 11 residues. DNA of the CDR3: TGCAGTGCTAGACAGGGGAATGAAGCTTTCTTT. This encodes CSARQGNEAFF.

The J gene is TRBJ2-7, the V gene TRBV21-1; TRBD2 reflects the table's D call only, with no check against the DNA. TRBV21-1 is shown as a pseudogene. The CDR3 length is 16 residues. Here the CDR3 reads CASSTEELAGGGEQYV. The DNA of the CDR3 is TGTGCCAGCAGCACAGAGGAACTAGCGGGGGGTGGGGAGCAGTACGTC.

This chain connects TRBV30 to TRBJ2-7; tentative D call: TRBD2 (6 bases). Germline V lookup: CDR1 GTSNPN, CDR2 SVGIG (reference sequence). The CDR3 totals 13 residues. Deletions cut 3 bases from V and 3 bases from J, with 12 bases between. The CDR3 nucleotides read TGTGCCTGGAGCACCGGGGGAAACTACGAGCAGTACTTC. Protein sequence: CAWSTGGNYEQYF.

As DNA, the CDR3 is TGTGCCAGCACTGTTGGGTCCCCGGGCTATGGCTACACCTTC. It translates to CASTVGSPGYGYTF. The chain links TRBV6-6 to TRBJ1-2, with unresolved D. CDR1 is MNHNY, CDR2 SVGAGI, per germline (reference sequence). Trimming shortened V by 7 bases and J by 4 bases, and 16 bases separated the two germline ends. The CDR3 is made up of 14 amino acids.

This clone was recorded once. The rearrangement uses TRBV3-1 (or the pseudogene TRBV3-2) and TRBJ2-5, with 7 bases that match TRBD2. V was clipped by 4 bases and J by 4 bases; unmatched bases: 9. Germline V lookup: CDR1 LGHDT, CDR2 YNNKEL (reference sequence). The CDR3 sequence is 15 residues long. In nucleotides, the CDR3 is TGTGCCAGCAGCCTTGGGGGGGGACTCCTAGAGACCCAGTACTTC. The encoded protein is CASSLGGGLLETQYF.

V and J are TRBV3-1 (or the pseudogene TRBV3-2) and TRBJ2-1; TRBD2 is a possible D gene (6 bases). CDR3 length: 15 residues. CDR1 and CDR2 (germline): LGHDT, YNNKEL (reference sequence). Trimming removed 1 base at V and 4 bases at J, with 11 bases between. The CDR3 loop is CASSQAGSNYNEQFF. For the CDR3, the DNA is TGTGCCAGCAGCCAAGCCGGGAGTAATTACAATGAGCAGTTCTTC.